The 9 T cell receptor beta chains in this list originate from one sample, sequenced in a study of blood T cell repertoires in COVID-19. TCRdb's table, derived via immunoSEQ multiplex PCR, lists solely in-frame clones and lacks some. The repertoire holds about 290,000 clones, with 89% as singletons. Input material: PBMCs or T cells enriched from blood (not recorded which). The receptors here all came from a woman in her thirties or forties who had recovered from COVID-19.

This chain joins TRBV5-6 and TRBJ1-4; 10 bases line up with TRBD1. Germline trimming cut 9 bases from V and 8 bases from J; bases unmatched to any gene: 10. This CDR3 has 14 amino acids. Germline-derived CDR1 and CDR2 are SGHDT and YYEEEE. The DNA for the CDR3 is TGTGCCACCCCTGAGGACAGGGGGGAAGAAAAACTGTTTTTT. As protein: CATPEDRGEEKLFF.

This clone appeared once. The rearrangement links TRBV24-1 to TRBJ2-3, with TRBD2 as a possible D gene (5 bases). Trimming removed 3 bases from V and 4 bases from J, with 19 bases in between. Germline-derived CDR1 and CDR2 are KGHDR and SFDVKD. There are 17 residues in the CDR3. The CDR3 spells CATSDGFRGSGADTQYF. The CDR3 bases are TGTGCCACCAGTGATGGGTTTAGAGGGAGTGGAGCAGATACGCAGTATTTT.

CDR3 sequence (DNA): TGTGCCAGCAGTTTAGAGGAAGGCGGGGAGCTGTTTTTT. Translation gives CASSLEEGGELFF. The chain has TRBV6-5 and TRBJ2-2; D unresolved. The germline V and J ends were trimmed by 4 bases and 7 bases, with 10 bases remaining between them. The CDR3 loop spans 13 amino acids. The germline gives CDR1 MNHEY, CDR2 SVGAGI.

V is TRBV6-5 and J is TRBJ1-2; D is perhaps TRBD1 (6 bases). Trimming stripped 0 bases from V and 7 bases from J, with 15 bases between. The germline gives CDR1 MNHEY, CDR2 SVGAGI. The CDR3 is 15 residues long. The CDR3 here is CASSYSDRPTGGYTF. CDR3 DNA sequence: TGTGCCAGCAGTTACTCCGACAGGCCGACCGGTGGCTACACCTTC.

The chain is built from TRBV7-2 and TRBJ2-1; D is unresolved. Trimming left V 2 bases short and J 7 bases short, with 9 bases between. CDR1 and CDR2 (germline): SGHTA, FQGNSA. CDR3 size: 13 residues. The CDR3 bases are TGTGCCAGCAGCTTACAACAGTGGAATGAGCAGTTCTTC. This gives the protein CASSLQQWNEQFF.

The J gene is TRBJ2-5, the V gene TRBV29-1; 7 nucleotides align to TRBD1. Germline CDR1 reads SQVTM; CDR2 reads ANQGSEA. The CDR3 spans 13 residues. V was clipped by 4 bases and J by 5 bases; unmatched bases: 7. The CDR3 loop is CSVADRFFETQYF. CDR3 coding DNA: TGCAGCGTTGCGGACAGGTTCTTCGAGACCCAGTACTTC.

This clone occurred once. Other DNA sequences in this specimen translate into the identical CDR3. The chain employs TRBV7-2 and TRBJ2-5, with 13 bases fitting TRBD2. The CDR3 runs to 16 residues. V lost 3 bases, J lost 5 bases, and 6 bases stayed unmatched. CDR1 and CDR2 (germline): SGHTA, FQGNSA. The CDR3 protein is CASSLGGLAGRETQYF. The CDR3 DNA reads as TGTGCCAGCAGCTTGGGGGGACTAGCGGGGAGGGAGACCCAGTACTTC.

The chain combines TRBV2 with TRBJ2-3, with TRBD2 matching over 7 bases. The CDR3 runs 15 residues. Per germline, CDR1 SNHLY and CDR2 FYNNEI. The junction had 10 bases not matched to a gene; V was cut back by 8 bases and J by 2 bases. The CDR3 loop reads CASLPGGSPTDTQYF. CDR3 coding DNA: TGTGCCAGCCTGCCGGGAGGCAGCCCCACAGATACGCAGTATTTT.

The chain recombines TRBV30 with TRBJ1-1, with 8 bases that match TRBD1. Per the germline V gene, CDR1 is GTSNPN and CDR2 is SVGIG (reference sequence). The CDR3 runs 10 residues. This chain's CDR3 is CGTGGTEAFF. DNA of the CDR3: TGTGGAACAGGGGGCACTGAAGCTTTCTTT.